Sequencing of this T cell receptor (beta chain) was carried out in a study of T cell responses to AZD1222 COVID-19 vaccine. To note about this clone: Its cognate antigen is unknown.

V lost 11 bases and J 6 bases, leaving 16 bases between the germline ends. From germline, CDR1 is KGHDR and CDR2 SFDVKD. This CDR3 has 13 amino acids. TCRdb keeps only in-frame clones here, not all; method: immunoSEQ multiplex PCR. The sample includes 99,000 or so clones, 82% seen only once; the top ten take approximately 5%. Whole-study findings and limits: Baseline antibody screening turned up just a handful of seropositive AZD1222 recipients.

The TCR was taken from an adult in good health. The sequencing here drew on peripheral blood, taken on day 0 of AZD1222 vaccination. This chain joins TRBV24-1 and TRBJ1-5, with a weak D call TRBD1 (5 bases). The CDR3 sequence is CAIRRGLRQPQHF. CDR3 nucleotide sequence: TGTGCCATCCGGAGGGGTCTCCGTCAGCCCCAGCATTTT.